A single T cell receptor beta chain is shown here with its context. Germline CDR1 is MDHEN and CDR2 is SYDVKM. V lost 6 bases to trimming and J lost 3 bases, with 4 bases between them. The CDR3 loop spans 11 amino acids. This specimen belongs to a study of blood T cell repertoires in COVID-19. Across the whole study: The United States, Italy and Spain provided the acute and convalescent COVID-19 samples. T cells, B-cell-depleted T cells, or PBMCs provided the cDNA or gDNA that served as material.

Original methodology: Amplifying reference gene primers gave estimates of nucleated cell counts. Clones were read by immunoSEQ multiplex PCR, and TCRdb kept only the in-frame ones, dropping some. V and J calls and clone size are copied from that table; D and trimming were computed from the DNA. The sample includes 65,000 to 75,000 clones, roughly nine tenths of them seen just once. V is TRBV28 and J is TRBJ2-3; unclear D gene. Material for sequencing was peripheral blood. This TCR came from a man in his fifties or sixties with acute or convalescent COVID-19. CDR3 residues: CASRSTDTQYF. Here the CDR3 DNA reads TGTGCCAGCAGGTCAACAGATACGCAGTATTTT.